This T cell receptor beta chain was observed in a study of shared clonotypes between healthy human individuals. Study-level findings and limits: Among donors, clonotype sharing was expected to be affected by sequencing depth.

The repertoire was sequenced with immunoSEQ multiplex PCR; TCRdb's copy has only in-frame clones and lacks some. The data contain fewer than 550,000 clones, about three quarters of them singletons. To note about this clone: Its antigen is as yet unknown.

V shed 2 bases, J shed 0 bases, and the junction held 1 base outside the gene matches. CDR1 and CDR2 from the germline V gene are SGDLS and YYNGEE. The CDR3 covers 15 residues. The receptor comes from a woman aged 40 to 50 in good health. Some clones in this sample may be carry-over from other donors' samples. V usage is TRBV9 and J usage is TRBJ2-3; 9 positions agree with TRBD2. Sample: PBMCs. The CDR3: CASSVSGGSTDTQYF. In nucleotides, the CDR3 is TGTGCCAGCAGCGTTAGCGGGGGTAGCACAGATACGCAGTATTTT. Combining the CDR3 with reference TRBV9 and TRBJ2-3 gives the whole variable domain DSGVTQTPKHLITATGQRVTLRCSPRSGDLSVYWYQQSLDQGLQFLIQYYNGEERAKGNILERFSAQQFPDLHSELNLSSLELGDSALYFCASSVSGGSTDTQYFGPGTRLTVL.